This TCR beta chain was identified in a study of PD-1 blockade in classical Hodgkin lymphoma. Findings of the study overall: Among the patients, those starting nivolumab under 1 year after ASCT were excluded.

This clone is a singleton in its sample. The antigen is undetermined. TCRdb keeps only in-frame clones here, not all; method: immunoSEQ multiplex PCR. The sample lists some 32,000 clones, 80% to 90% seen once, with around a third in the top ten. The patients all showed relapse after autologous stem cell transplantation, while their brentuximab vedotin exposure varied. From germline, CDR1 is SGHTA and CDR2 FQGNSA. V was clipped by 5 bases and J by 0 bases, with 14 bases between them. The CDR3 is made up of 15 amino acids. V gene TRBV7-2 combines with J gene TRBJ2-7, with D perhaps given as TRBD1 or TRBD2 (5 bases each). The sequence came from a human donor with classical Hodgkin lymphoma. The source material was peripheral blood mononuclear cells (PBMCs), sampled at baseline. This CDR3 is CASSVSGTSSYEQYF. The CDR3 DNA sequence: TGTGCCAGCAGCGTCTCCGGGACCAGCTCCTACGAGCAGTACTTC.